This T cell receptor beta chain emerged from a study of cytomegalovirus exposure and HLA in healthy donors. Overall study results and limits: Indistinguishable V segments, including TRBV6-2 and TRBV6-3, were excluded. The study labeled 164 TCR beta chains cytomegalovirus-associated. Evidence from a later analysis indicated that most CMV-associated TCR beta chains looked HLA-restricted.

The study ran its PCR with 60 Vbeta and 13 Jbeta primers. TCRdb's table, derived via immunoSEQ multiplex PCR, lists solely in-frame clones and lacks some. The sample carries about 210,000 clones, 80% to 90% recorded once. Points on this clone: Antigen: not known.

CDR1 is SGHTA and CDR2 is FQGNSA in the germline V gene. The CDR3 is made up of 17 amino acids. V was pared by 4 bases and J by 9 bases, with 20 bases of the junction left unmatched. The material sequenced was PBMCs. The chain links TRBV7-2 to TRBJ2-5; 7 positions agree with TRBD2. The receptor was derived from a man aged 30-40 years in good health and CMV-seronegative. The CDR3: CASSSSGGRTYSRAQYF. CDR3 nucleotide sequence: TGTGCCAGCAGCTCGTCGGGGGGTAGGACGTACTCTAGAGCCCAGTACTTC.